This T cell receptor beta chain came from a study of CD8+ T cells in alopecia areata. Study overall: Those treated were given oral tofacitinib at 5 to 10 mg twice daily. A 6-month period off drug followed tofacitinib, which lasted 6 to 18 months. Study-wide findings and caveats: Scalp lesions, especially in alopecia totalis/universalis, had higher clonality than normal scalp.

As regards this clone: The antigen remains unidentified.

In alopecia areata patients, both lesional scalp punch biopsies and peripheral blood were collected. The germline gives CDR1 SEHNR, CDR2 FQNEAQ (reference sequence). With 7 bases removed from V and 6 bases from J, the gap between germline ends came to 10 bases. CDR3 length: 12 residues. Extracted RNA was reverse transcribed into cDNA, the sequencing template. TCRdb's table, derived via immunoSEQ multiplex PCR, lists solely in-frame clones and lacks some. Altogether over 120,000 clones are present, roughly 46% being singletons, with the ten largest covering roughly 0.92%. The input for sequencing was CD4+ T cells sorted from blood, taken at week 0. The chain uses TRBV7-9 and TRBJ1-5, with D hard to call. This receptor was identified in a human donor with alopecia areata. Here the CDR3 reads CASNSVGQPQHF. In DNA form, the CDR3 reads TGTGCCAGCAACTCGGTCGGTCAGCCCCAGCATTTT.